This entry describes one T cell receptor (beta chain). This entry belongs to a study of CD8 T cells in Susac syndrome. Study as a whole: Patients with Susac syndrome who were sequenced included over five with active disease and eight in remission.

Random-hexamer reverse transcription was applied to about 0.5 to 1 ug RNA. Across 54 Vbeta and 13 Jbeta, TCR beta CDR3 was amplified with immunoSEQ multiplex PCR. TCRdb recomputed calls from the immunoSEQ multiplex PCR reads with MiXCR, one row per CDR3 protein. This sample has 100,000 or so distinct CDR3 sequences, with roughly 96% found just once. J was trimmed by 6 bases and V by 5 bases; bases with no gene match: 6. The germline V gene encodes CDR1 DFQATT and CDR2 SNEGSKA (reference sequence). The CDR3 extends over 13 amino acids. This receptor was identified in a human donor with Susac syndrome. The chain has TRBV20-1 and TRBJ2-1; 8 nucleotides align to TRBD2. Sequencing used CD8+ T cells from PBMCs. The CDR3 coding sequence is TGCAGTGCTGGGACTAGGACAATCAATGAGCAGTTCTTC. Protein product: CSAGTRTINEQFF.